Listed here are 9 T cell receptor beta chains from one sample, sequenced in a study of technical replicates of blood from several donors. Method: immunoSEQ multiplex PCR; TCRdb's copy keeps in-frame clones and lacks some. The table has approximately 51,000 clones, 93% seen once; the top ten hold 4.2%. Sample: PBMCs. Receptors were obtained from a human donor in good health. Some clones in this sample may be carry-over from other donors' samples.

In its sample, this clone was seen a few times. The chain links TRBV6-5 to TRBJ2-4, with 7 bases that match TRBD2. Germline V CDR1 and CDR2: MNHEY, SVGAGI. Unmatched junction bases numbered 5, after V lost 8 bases and J lost 4 bases. The CDR3 sequence is 13 residues long. The CDR3 here is CASGGGNKNIQYF. The CDR3 DNA reads as TGTGCCAGCGGGGGGGGGAATAAAAACATTCAGTACTTC.

The CDR3 DNA is TGTGCCAGCAGCGTAGACCCCAGAGGGTCGACGGCGGGCTCACCCCTCCACTTT. Translating it yields CASSVDPRGSTAGSPLHF. V gene TRBV9 combines with J gene TRBJ1-6; D gene unclear. This CDR3 is 18 amino acids long. Germline V lookup: CDR1 SGDLS, CDR2 YYNGEE. V lost 0 bases and J 10 bases, leaving 23 bases between the germline ends.

The chain employs TRBV6-5 and TRBJ2-5, with 8 bases identical to TRBD1. There are 13 residues in the CDR3. Germline-derived CDR1 and CDR2 are MNHEY and SVGAGI. Trimming took 6 bases from V and 3 from J; bases not matched to a gene: 3. The CDR3 spells CASSQTGEETQYF. The CDR3 bases are TGTGCCAGCAGCCAGACAGGGGAAGAGACCCAGTACTTC.

This sequence joins TRBV5-1 and TRBJ2-3, with D maybe TRBD2 (6 bases). Germline CDR1 is SGHRS and CDR2 is YFSETQ. The V end lost 2 bases, the J end lost 1 base, and 11 bases lay between the germline ends. This CDR3 comprises 15 residues. The CDR3 reads CASSFLGGGTDTQYF. DNA of the CDR3: TGCGCCAGCAGCTTCTTAGGCGGGGGCACAGATACGCAGTATTTT. Using reference TRBV5-1 and TRBJ2-3 for the parts outside the CDR3, the full variable domain is KAGVTQTPRYLIKTRGQQVTLSCSPISGHRSVSWYQQTPGQGLQFLFEYFSETQRNKGNFPGRFSGRQFSNSRSEMNVSTLELGDSALYLCASSFLGGGTDTQYFGPGTRLTVL.

The J gene is TRBJ1-5, the V gene TRBV5-1, with 12 bases identical to TRBD1. Germline CDR1 is SGHRS and CDR2 is YFSETQ. This CDR3 spans 15 amino acids. V lost 3 bases, J lost 7 bases, and 5 bases stayed unmatched. CDR3: CASSWGQGAGQPQHF. CDR3 DNA sequence: TGCGCCAGCAGCTGGGGACAGGGGGCCGGGCAGCCCCAGCATTTT.

This sequence joins TRBV6-4 and TRBJ2-3; D uncertain. This CDR3 is 14 amino acids long. Trimming pared 3 bases from V and 6 bases from J, leaving 13 bases between. Germline CDR1 reads MRHNA; CDR2 reads SNTAGT. CDR3 protein: CASSEGRQRDTQYF. CDR3 coding DNA: TGTGCCAGCAGTGAGGGCAGGCAAAGGGATACGCAGTATTTT.

This clone was seen only once. The gene calls are TRBV25-1 and TRBJ2-7, with a weak D call TRBD1 (6 bases). The V gene's germline CDR1 is MGHDK and CDR2 SYGVNS. The CDR3 is 15 amino acids. Trimming took 4 bases from V and 6 from J, leaving 19 bases between them. CDR3 nucleotides: TGTGCCAGCAGTGGAATGACAGGTCTGAAAGGCGAGCAGTACTTC. Its translation: CASSGMTGLKGEQYF.

This chain uses TRBV5-1 with TRBJ2-2, with 9 positions matching TRBD2. J lost 5 bases, V lost 0 bases, and 2 bases had no gene match. Germline V gene lookup returns CDR1 SGHRS and CDR2 YFSETQ. This CDR3 comprises 15 residues. The CDR3 DNA reads as TGCGCCAGCAGCTTGGGACTAGCGGTTACCGGGGAGCTGTTTTTT. Its protein is CASSLGLAVTGELFF.

This rearrangement joins TRBV18 to TRBJ1-1; a possible D gene is TRBD1 (6 bases). Germline V gene lookup returns CDR1 KGHSH and CDR2 LQKENI. Trimming cost V 3 bases and J 5 bases, with 10 bases left between them. The CDR3 loop spans 13 amino acids. The CDR3 reads CASSPDRQTEAFF. DNA of the CDR3: TGTGCCAGCTCACCCGACAGGCAGACTGAAGCTTTCTTT.